Here is one T cell receptor (beta chain) with its context. The data derive from a study of shared clonotypes between healthy human individuals. Sequenced by immunoSEQ multiplex PCR; TCRdb stores in-frame clones only, minus some. The sample lists millions of clones, 85% to 95% seen once, with 0.1% to 0.15% in the top ten. Germline V lookup: CDR1 DFQATT, CDR2 SNEGSKA (reference sequence). The CDR3 sequence is 10 residues long. Trimming removed 6 bases at V and 5 bases at J, with 7 bases between. The V and J genes are TRBV20-1 and TRBJ1-2; D is uncertain. The clonotype was recovered from a man aged 18 to 35 in good health. The material sequenced was naive CD4+ T cells sorted from blood. Subset reported: CD45RA+ positively selected. CDR3 protein: CSAVGYGYTF. For the CDR3, the DNA is TGCAGTGCCGTTGGGTATGGCTACACCTTC.